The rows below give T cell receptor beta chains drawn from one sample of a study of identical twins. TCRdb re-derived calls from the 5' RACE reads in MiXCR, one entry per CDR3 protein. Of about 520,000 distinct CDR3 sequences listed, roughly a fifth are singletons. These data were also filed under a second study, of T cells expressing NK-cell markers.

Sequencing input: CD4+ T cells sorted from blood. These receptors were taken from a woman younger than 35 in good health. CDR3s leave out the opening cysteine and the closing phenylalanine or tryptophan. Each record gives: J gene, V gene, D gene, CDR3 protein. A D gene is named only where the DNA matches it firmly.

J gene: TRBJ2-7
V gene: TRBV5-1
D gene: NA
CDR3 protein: ASSSAPPPYEQY

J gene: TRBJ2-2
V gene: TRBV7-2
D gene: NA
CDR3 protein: ASSSPKTGRTGELF

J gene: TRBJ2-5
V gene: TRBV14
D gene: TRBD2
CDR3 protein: ASSQDWPGGTQY

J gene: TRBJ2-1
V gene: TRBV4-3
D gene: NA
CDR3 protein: ASSQGQGFSYNEQF

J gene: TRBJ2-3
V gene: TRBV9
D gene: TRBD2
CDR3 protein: ASSADGLAGGSTDTQY

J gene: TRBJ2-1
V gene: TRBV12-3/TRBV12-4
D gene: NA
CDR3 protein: ASSLRTGSNEQF

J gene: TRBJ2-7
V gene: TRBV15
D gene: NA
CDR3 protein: ATSRVGGFAPEQY

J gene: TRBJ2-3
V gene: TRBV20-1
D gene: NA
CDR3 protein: SAWRMRSSTDTQY

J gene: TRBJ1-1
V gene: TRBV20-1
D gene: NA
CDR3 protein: SARRGENTEAF

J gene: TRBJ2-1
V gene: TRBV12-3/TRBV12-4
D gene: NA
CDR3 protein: ASSFSRGNEQF

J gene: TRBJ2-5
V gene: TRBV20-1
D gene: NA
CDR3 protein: SARDGSGPGETQY

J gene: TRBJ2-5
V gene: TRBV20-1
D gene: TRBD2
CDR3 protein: SATDYLAGGQETQY

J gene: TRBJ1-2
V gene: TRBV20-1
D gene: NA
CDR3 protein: SARGGGFNGYT

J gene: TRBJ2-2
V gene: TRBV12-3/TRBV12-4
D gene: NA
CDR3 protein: ASSSPGATGELF

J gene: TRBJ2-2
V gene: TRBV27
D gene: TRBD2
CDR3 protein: ASTLGLAGTGELF

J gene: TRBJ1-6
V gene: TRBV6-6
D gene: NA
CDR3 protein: ASITPNSPLH

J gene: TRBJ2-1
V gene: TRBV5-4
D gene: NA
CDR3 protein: ASSHEQGLGHNEQF

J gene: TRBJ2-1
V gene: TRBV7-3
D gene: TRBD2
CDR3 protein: ASSPGLARNEQF

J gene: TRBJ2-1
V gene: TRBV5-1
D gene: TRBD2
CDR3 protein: ASSLEAGGAAYNEQF

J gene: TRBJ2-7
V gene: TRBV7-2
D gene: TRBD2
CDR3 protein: ASSFGSGSWNEQY

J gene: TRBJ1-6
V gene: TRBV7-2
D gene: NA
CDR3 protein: ASSPRTNQGNSPLH

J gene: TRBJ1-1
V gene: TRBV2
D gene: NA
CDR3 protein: ASSVGGGGAEAF

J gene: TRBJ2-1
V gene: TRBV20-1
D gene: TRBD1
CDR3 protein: SAGQGGYNEQF

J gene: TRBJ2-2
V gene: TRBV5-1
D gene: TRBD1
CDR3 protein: ASSLQGAQNTGELF

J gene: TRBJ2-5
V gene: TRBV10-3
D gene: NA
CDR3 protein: AISESSRGQETQY

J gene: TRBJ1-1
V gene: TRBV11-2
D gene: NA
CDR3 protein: ASSPQTGYNTEAF

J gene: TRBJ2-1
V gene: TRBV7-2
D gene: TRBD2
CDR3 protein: ASSLNLAGGEQF

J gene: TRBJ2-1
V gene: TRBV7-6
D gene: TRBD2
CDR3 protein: ASSPAGTSGSNEQF

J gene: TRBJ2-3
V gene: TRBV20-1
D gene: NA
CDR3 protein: SAPGSSSPDTQY

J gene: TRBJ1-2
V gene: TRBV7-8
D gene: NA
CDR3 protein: ASSLEDRYYGYT

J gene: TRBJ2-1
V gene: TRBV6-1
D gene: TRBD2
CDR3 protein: ASKILVGGDNEQF

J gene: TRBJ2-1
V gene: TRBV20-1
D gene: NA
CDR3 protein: SARGTEDLQF

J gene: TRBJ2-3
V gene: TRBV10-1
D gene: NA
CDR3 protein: ASSDDRAVTDTQY

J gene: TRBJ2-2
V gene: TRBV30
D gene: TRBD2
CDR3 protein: AWSVSGRAYGELF

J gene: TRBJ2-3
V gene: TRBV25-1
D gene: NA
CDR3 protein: ASSALGGAVDTQY

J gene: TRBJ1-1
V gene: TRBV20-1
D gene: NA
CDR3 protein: SASSSGWNTEAF

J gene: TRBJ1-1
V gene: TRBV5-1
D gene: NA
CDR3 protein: ASSLDGVTEAF

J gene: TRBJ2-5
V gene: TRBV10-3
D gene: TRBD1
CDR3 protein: AISDPGQGQETQY

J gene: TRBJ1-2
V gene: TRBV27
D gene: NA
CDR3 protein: ASSLGGEAPHYT

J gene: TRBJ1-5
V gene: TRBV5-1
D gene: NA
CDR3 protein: ASSWGPGDQPQH